This is a list of T cell receptor beta chains from one sample in a study of cytomegalovirus exposure and HLA in healthy donors. Sequenced by immunoSEQ multiplex PCR; TCRdb stores in-frame clones only, minus some. The table records 95,000 to 150,000 clones, 82% of them present only once. The material sequenced was PBMCs. These receptor sequences come from a woman in her late teens or twenties in good health and CMV-seronegative. Each CDR3 is given without its conserved first and last residue. Each record gives: V gene, CDR3 protein.

TRBV15	ATSRRTGSKTEAF
TRBV5-1	ASSSQQENTEAF
TRBV5-8	ASSGRTGRQPQH
TRBV7-2	ASSSGHYTGELF
TRBV30	AWRPSSVYEQY
TRBV7-2	ASSLRLAGTDTQY
TRBV7-2	ASSSYRGGEQY
TRBV2	ASTGVGQTYEQY
TRBV5-4	ASSPNGGTYNYGYT
TRBV4-3	ASSPGLHSYEQY
TRBV5-4	ASSRGPSSGDHEQY
TRBV5-4	ASTTRDNRDTEAF
TRBV4-1	ASSRTGAPEAF
TRBV10-1	ASSESVGGTLYTQY
TRBV19	ASSKPSTGELF
TRBV23-1	ASSQRNRQSPQH
TRBV6-4	ASNPDPTGAGELF
TRBV7-2	ASSLVTNSNQPQH
TRBV9	ASSPTGQANEQY
TRBV5-1	ASSSTASGPYEQY
TRBV5-1	ASSHQTGGDEKLF
TRBV7-6	ASSPGQLNTEAF
TRBV10-3	ATNVAGVGNEQF
TRBV20-1	SATREETQY
TRBV6-1	ASTVSTGLNYGYT
TRBV5-6	ASSLGGGGPYNEQF
TRBV5-1	ASSSGQGGNSPLH
TRBV7-8	ASRRRDSTEAF
TRBV11-2	ASSFWTLGNYGYT
TRBV12-5	ASGYVDREGGYT
TRBV19	ASSIGTERRTEAF
TRBV19	ASSMRQGGGYT
TRBV7-9	ASSLARGINTQY
TRBV18	ASSPSSRRETQY
TRBV19	ASSWQVANQPQH